This T cell receptor beta chain derives from a study of neurological immune-mediated disorders. The time point here: longitudinal time-point 1 (baseline). Where libraries were unsorted, they were derived from 2 million PBMCs stored at -80 degrees C. The cDNA was generated through 5'RACE incorporating 10-nucleotide random UMIs. Every sequencing run produced over 180 million TCR-beta sequences that came from 15-18 subjects. TCRdb processed the 5' RACE reads anew with MiXCR; each CDR3 protein has one entry. Of 71,000 or so distinct CDR3 sequences in the sample, roughly 13% were seen once. This clonotype was observed at least ten times. Its cognate antigen is unknown. V lost 7 bases to trimming and J lost 4 bases, with 16 bases between them. The CDR3 is 15 residues long. Findings and limits, study-wide: Multiple sclerosis patients had less TCR clonal expansion than even healthy controls, unlike HTLV-1-associated myelopathy.

The rearrangement links TRBV12-3 or TRBV12-4 to TRBJ2-2; no definite D call. Source material: PBMCs. This TCR was sampled from a female donor with HTLV-1-associated myelopathy (HAM/TSP). CDR3 residues: CASTRPGQRTGELFF. CDR3 nucleotides: TGTGCCAGCACCCGCCCGGGCCAGCGCACCGGGGAGCTGTTTTTT.